This passage covers 25 T cell receptor beta chains from one sample sequenced in a study of shared clonotypes between healthy human individuals. Produced via immunoSEQ multiplex PCR; TCRdb's table is partial and in-frame only. The sample lists roughly 1,500,000 clones, 98% to 99% occurring once. Sequencing input: naive CD4+ T cells sorted from blood. Sample subset: CD45RA+ positively selected. The origin of the receptors is a man aged 25 to 40 in good health.

The genes are TRBV27 and TRBJ2-7; D unclear. This CDR3 is 14 amino acids long. Trimming left V 3 bases short and J 2 bases short, with 11 bases between. Per germline, CDR1 MNHEY and CDR2 SMNVEV (reference sequence). CDR3: CASSFGRLTYEQYF. CDR3 nucleotides: TGTGCCAGCAGTTTCGGGCGACTCACCTACGAGCAGTACTTC.

This chain uses TRBV25-1 with TRBJ2-7; the D gene could be TRBD1 or TRBD2 (6 bases each). V was clipped by 3 bases and J by 5 bases, with 14 bases between them. The CDR3 is 14 amino acids. In germline, CDR1 is MGHDK, CDR2 SYGVNS. CDR3 in DNA: TGTGCCAGCAGTGATCTGGGGGGCATGGACGAGCAGTACTTC. It encodes CASSDLGGMDEQYF.

Of note for this clone: This CDR3 is also generated by other DNA sequences in the sample. The V and J genes are TRBV15 and TRBJ2-7; no definite D call. Trimming stripped 1 base from V and 6 bases from J, with 4 bases between. Germline assignment: CDR1 LNHNV and CDR2 YYDKDF (reference sequence). This CDR3 is built from 11 residues. The CDR3 region is CATSRVGEQYF. The CDR3 DNA reads TGTGCCACCAGCAGAGTCGGCGAGCAGTACTTC. The full variable domain, with the rest looked up from reference TRBV15 and TRBJ2-7, is DAMVIQNPRYQVTQFGKPVTLSCSQTLNHNVMYWYQQKSSQAPKLLFHYYDKDFNNEADTPDNFQSRRPNTSFCFLDIRSPGLGDTAMYLCATSRVGEQYFGPGTRLTVT.

The CDR3 here is CASKGPADTQYF. CDR3 nucleotides: TGTGCCAGCAAGGGTCCAGCAGATACGCAGTATTTT. The rearrangement joins TRBV2 to TRBJ2-3, with unresolved D. The CDR3 has 12 residues. Trimming took off 7 bases at V and 4 bases at J, with 9 bases between the two ends. CDR1 SNHLY and CDR2 FYNNEI come from the germline V gene.

This sequence joins TRBV27 and TRBJ1-5; tentatively, D is TRBD1 (5 bases). V lost 2 bases and J 2 bases, leaving 10 bases between the germline ends. The germline V gene encodes CDR1 MNHEY and CDR2 SMNVEV (reference sequence). This CDR3 comprises 15 residues. As DNA, the CDR3 is TGTGCCAGCAGTTTAAGCAGGGTCGGCAATCAGCCCCAGCATTTT. Residues: CASSLSRVGNQPQHF.

The J gene is TRBJ2-3, the V gene TRBV11-2; TRBD2 agrees at 10 bases. The CDR3 length is 15 residues. The ends lost 3 bases at V and 8 bases at J; junction bases unmatched: 8. Germline V gives CDR1 SGHAT, CDR2 FQNNGV. The CDR3 region is CASSFDPLAGVTQYF. The CDR3 bases are TGTGCCAGCAGCTTCGACCCCCTAGCGGGAGTTACGCAGTATTTT.

Here the CDR3 DNA reads TGTGCCAGCAGTGAGATCAGCAATCAGCCCCAGCATTTT. Amino acid sequence: CASSEISNQPQHF. The rearrangement joins TRBV6-1 to TRBJ1-5, with unresolved D. The V end lost 3 bases, the J end lost 1 base, and 4 bases lay between the germline ends. The CDR3 covers 13 residues. Germline V gene lookup returns CDR1 MNHNS and CDR2 SASEGT.

The J gene is TRBJ2-3, the V gene TRBV11-2; D call uncertain. The CDR3 length is 14 residues. Trimming shortened V by 7 bases and J by 2 bases, and 13 bases separated the two germline ends. Germline CDR1 and CDR2: SGHAT and FQNNGV. DNA for the CDR3: TGTGCCAGCATCAAGGACCAAGACACAGATACGCAGTATTTT. Its protein product is CASIKDQDTDTQYF.

This sequence joins TRBV5-1 and TRBJ2-5, with D unresolved. Deletions cut 0 bases from V and 4 bases from J, with 7 bases between. The CDR3 totals 13 residues. Germline V gene data show CDR1 as SGHRS and CDR2 as YFSETQ. The CDR3, as DNA: TGCGCCAGCAGCTTGGCAGGTACAGAGACCCAGTACTTC. Its protein is CASSLAGTETQYF.

This clone was recorded only once. The V and J genes are TRBV7-2 and TRBJ1-5; maybe TRBD1 (5 bases). V lost 5 bases, J lost 6 bases, and 14 bases lay in between. The germline gives CDR1 SGHTA, CDR2 FQGNSA. The CDR3 runs 14 residues. The CDR3 sequence: CASSQGILGQPQHF. Here the CDR3 DNA reads TGTGCCAGCAGCCAGGGCATTTTGGGTCAGCCCCAGCATTTT.

The J gene is TRBJ2-1, the V gene TRBV15; 10 bases fit TRBD2. The V gene end was trimmed by 0 bases and the J gene end by 10 bases; junction bases not matched to a gene: 12. Germline V gives CDR1 LNHNV, CDR2 YYDKDF (reference sequence). The CDR3 has 17 amino acids. CDR3 bases: TGTGCCACCAGCAGAGATCGATTGGCTAGCGGGAGCCAAGAGCAGTTCTTC. Translated: CATSRDRLASGSQEQFF.

The chain carries TRBV19 and TRBJ1-2; D remains ambiguous. This CDR3 contains 15 residues. From germline, CDR1 is LNHDA and CDR2 SQIVND (reference sequence). Trimming stripped 4 bases from V and 4 bases from J, with 16 bases between. The CDR3 region is CASSNQRLVSYGYTF. DNA of the CDR3: TGTGCCAGTAGTAACCAGAGACTGGTGAGCTATGGCTACACCTTC.

The rearrangement joins TRBV18 to TRBJ2-7; TRBD1 agrees at 7 bases. This CDR3 spans 15 amino acids. Germline V gene data show CDR1 as KGHSH and CDR2 as LQKENI. V was pared by 1 base and J by 3 bases, with 6 bases of the junction left unmatched. As DNA, the CDR3 is TGTGCCAGCTCACCACGAGAAGGGACAGTCTACGAGCAGTACTTC. It is translated as CASSPREGTVYEQYF.

The chain is built from TRBV14 and TRBJ2-5; D is perhaps TRBD1 (5 bases). The CDR3 contains 13 residues. Trimming cost V 0 bases and J 6 bases, with 8 bases left between them. The V gene's germline CDR1 is SGHDN and CDR2 FVKESK. In DNA form, the CDR3 reads TGTGCCAGCAGCCAAGACAGGGTGAAGACCCAGTACTTC. Amino acid sequence: CASSQDRVKTQYF.

The CDR3: CATRRQVRTDTQYF. Written as DNA, the CDR3 is TGTGCCACCAGGCGACAGGTTCGCACAGATACGCAGTATTTT. The chain uses TRBV15 and TRBJ2-3, with D possibly matching TRBD1 (6 bases). V was cut by 6 bases and J by 1 base, with 11 bases left in between. CDR3 length: 14 amino acids. The germline CDR1 and CDR2 sequences are LNHNV and YYDKDF (reference sequence).

This chain connects TRBV5-1 to TRBJ1-1; D perhaps matches TRBD1 (6 bases). Germline CDR1 SGHRS, CDR2 YFSETQ. With 4 bases removed from V and 1 base from J, the gap between germline ends came to 14 bases. CDR3 size: 15 residues. Here the CDR3 reads CASSPGGTENTEAFF. CDR3 sequence (DNA): TGCGCCAGCAGCCCGGGGGGCACGGAGAACACTGAAGCTTTCTTT.

The chain is built from TRBV25-1 and TRBJ2-7, with a weak D call TRBD2 (5 bases). Germline lookup yields CDR1 MGHDK and CDR2 SYGVNS. With 6 bases removed from V and 9 bases from J, the gap between germline ends came to 12 bases. The CDR3 has 11 amino acids. The CDR3 region is CASSHGVGQYF. The CDR3 DNA reads as TGTGCCAGCAGCCACGGGGTGGGGCAGTACTTC.

The CDR3 bases are TGTGCCAGCAGCCCTCCAAGGGGCAGCCAAGAGACCCAGTACTTC. Its translation is CASSPPRGSQETQYF. The V and J genes are TRBV5-4 and TRBJ2-5, with D possibly being TRBD1 (5 bases). This CDR3 is built from 15 residues. The V end lost 4 bases, the J end lost 1 base, and 14 bases lay between the germline ends. Germline CDR1 is SGHNT and CDR2 is YYREEE (reference sequence). Combining the CDR3 with reference TRBV5-4 and TRBJ2-5 gives the whole variable domain ETGVTQSPTHLIKTRGQQVTLRCSSQSGHNTVSWYQQALGQGPQFIFQYYREEENGRGNFPPRFSGLQFPNYSSELNVNALELDDSALYLCASSPPRGSQETQYFGPGTRLLVL.

This chain joins TRBV7-9 and TRBJ2-1; D is uncertain. The V and J ends lost 7 bases and 2 bases respectively, with 15 bases between them. Germline-derived CDR1 and CDR2 are SEHNR and FQNEAQ (reference sequence). The CDR3 has 15 amino acids. The CDR3 DNA is TGTGCCAGCATCTTTGGTGGGCCTGCCTACAATGAGCAGTTCTTC. Amino acids: CASIFGGPAYNEQFF.

This clone was counted a single time. J is TRBJ2-1 and V is TRBV28; TRBD2 agrees at 9 bases. The CDR3 contains 17 residues. The germline CDR1 and CDR2 sequences are MDHEN and SYDVKM. Trimming cost V 1 base and J 9 bases; bases outside gene matches: 13. The CDR3 DNA reads as TGTGCCAGCAGTTTATTTTCCTGGCGGGAGGGCCGGAGTGAGCAGTTCTTC. Translation gives CASSLFSWREGRSEQFF.

The rearrangement uses TRBV7-6 and TRBJ1-4, with TRBD1 matching over 7 bases. Germline V gene data show CDR1 as SGHVS and CDR2 as FNYEAQ. The V segment lost 5 bases and the J segment 5 bases; nucleotides outside the gene matches: 14. The CDR3 is 17 residues long. CDR3 loop: CASSKRFSGGGNEKLFF. CDR3 nucleotides: TGTGCCAGCAGCAAGCGGTTCTCAGGGGGTGGGAATGAAAAACTGTTTTTT.

The V gene is TRBV18, the J gene TRBJ2-2; 7 positions match TRBD2. This CDR3 region has 16 residues. Germline CDR1 is KGHSH and CDR2 is LQKENI. J gave up 4 bases and V 1 base, and 6 bases lay outside the gene matches. CDR3 coding DNA: TGTGCCAGCTCACCACGGGCGGGGGTGACCACCGGGGAGCTGTTTTTT. Translation gives CASSPRAGVTTGELFF. The full variable domain, in which reference TRBV18 and TRBJ2-2 provide the parts outside the CDR3, is NAGVMQNPRHLVRRRGQEARLRCSPMKGHSHVYWYRQLPEEGLKFMVYLQKENIIDESGMPKERFSAEFPKEGPSILRIQQVVRGDSAAYFCASSPRAGVTTGELFFGEGSRLTVL.

This clone occurred a few times. The V gene is TRBV27, the J gene TRBJ2-2; TRBD1 matches 8 bases. Unmatched junction bases numbered 6, after V lost 5 bases and J lost 4 bases. The CDR3 has 15 residues. CDR1 MNHEY and CDR2 SMNVEV come from the germline V gene (reference sequence). CDR3 sequence: CASSRTGMGTGELFF. The CDR3 nucleotides read TGTGCCAGCAGTCGGACAGGGATGGGCACCGGGGAGCTGTTTTTT.

J is TRBJ2-7 and V is TRBV18; TRBD1 aligns across 9 bases. V shed 3 bases and J 0 bases; nucleotides not matched to a gene: 3. The germline V gene has CDR1 KGHSH and CDR2 LQKENI. This CDR3 has 15 residues. CDR3 in amino acids: CASSPEQGASYEQYF. CDR3 nucleotides: TGTGCCAGCTCACCTGAACAGGGGGCCTCCTACGAGCAGTACTTC.

The chain uses TRBV5-4 and TRBJ2-2, with 9 bases fitting TRBD2. The CDR3 spans 18 residues. The V and J ends lost 4 bases and 7 bases, in that order; junction bases with no gene match: 17. Germline CDR1 is SGHNT and CDR2 is YYREEE (reference sequence). This chain's CDR3 is CASSTARGAGGPNGELFF. The DNA for the CDR3 is TGTGCCAGCAGCACCGCCCGGGGGGCGGGAGGGCCGAACGGGGAGCTGTTTTTT.